This TCR beta chain appears in the sequencing data of a study of T cell responses to AZD1222 COVID-19 vaccine. General study findings and limits: Donors in the cohort were predominantly white British and more often female, and clonal diversity was possibly underestimated.

Worth noting for this clone: Its antigen is as yet unknown.

V lost 2 bases, J lost 3 bases, and 7 bases lay in between. CDR3 length equals 13 residues. Using immunoSEQ multiplex PCR, the repertoire was profiled, and TCRdb retains in-frame clones only, with some absent. This sample has about 120,000 clones, with roughly 88% found just once. The chain has TRBV12-3 or TRBV12-4 and TRBJ2-5; possible D gene TRBD2, 6 bases. The clonotype was recovered from an adult in good health. Here the sequenced sample was peripheral blood, taken on day 0 of AZD1222 vaccination. CDR3 DNA: TGTGCCAGCAGTTTATCGGGGGAAGAGACCCAGTACTTC. This encodes CASSLSGEETQYF.